This record concerns one TCR beta chain sequence. This sample is drawn from a study of blood T cell repertoires in COVID-19. For the study at large: Nucleic acid was either cDNA or gDNA, and it came from T cells, B-cell-depleted T cells, or PBMCs.

In Seattle, patients joined the study during active infection and were tracked longitudinally. In germline, CDR1 is KGHDR, CDR2 SFDVKD. V was trimmed by 5 bases and J by 2 bases, leaving 8 bases between them. The CDR3 runs 13 residues. Under the authors' procedure: Reference gene primer amplification in the assay estimated nucleated cell counts. This table comes from immunoSEQ multiplex PCR, and its TCRdb copy is limited to in-frame clones, with some not included. The D gene and trimming were derived from the DNA, and the V and J assignments and clone size from that table. The repertoire holds tens of thousands of clones, just under 80% seen once, with 6.3% in the top ten.

Material for sequencing was peripheral blood. The chain is built from TRBV24-1 and TRBJ1-1; no clear D gene. The receptor's source is a man between 65 and 80 years old with COVID-19, enrolled during active disease. The chain's CDR3 is CATSGGVNTEAFF. As DNA, the CDR3 is TGTGCCACCAGTGGAGGCGTCAACACTGAAGCTTTCTTT.